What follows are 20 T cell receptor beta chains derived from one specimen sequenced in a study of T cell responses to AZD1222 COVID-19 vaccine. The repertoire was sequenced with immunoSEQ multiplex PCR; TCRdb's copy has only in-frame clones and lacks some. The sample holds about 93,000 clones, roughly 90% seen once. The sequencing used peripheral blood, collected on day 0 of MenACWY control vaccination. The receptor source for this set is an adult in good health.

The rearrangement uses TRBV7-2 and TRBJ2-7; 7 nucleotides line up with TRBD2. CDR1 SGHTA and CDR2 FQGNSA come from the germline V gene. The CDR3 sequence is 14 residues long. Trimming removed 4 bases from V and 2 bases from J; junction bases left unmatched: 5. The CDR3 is CASSSLAGAYEQYF. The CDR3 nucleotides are TGTGCCAGCAGCTCCTTAGCGGGCGCCTACGAGCAGTACTTC.

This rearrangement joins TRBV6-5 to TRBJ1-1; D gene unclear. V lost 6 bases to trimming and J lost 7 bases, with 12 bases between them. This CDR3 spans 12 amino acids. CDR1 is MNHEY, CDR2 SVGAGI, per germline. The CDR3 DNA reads TGTGCCAGCAGAGGTGTAGAGCTTGAAGCTTTCTTT. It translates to CASRGVELEAFF.

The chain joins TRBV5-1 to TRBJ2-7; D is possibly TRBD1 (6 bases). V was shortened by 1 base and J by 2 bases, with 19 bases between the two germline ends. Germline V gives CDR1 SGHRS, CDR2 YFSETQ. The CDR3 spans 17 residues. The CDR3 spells CASSLSRGTGPPYEQYF. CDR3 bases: TGCGCCAGCAGCTTGAGTAGGGGTACAGGGCCCCCCTACGAGCAGTACTTC. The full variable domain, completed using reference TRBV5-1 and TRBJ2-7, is KAGVTQTPRYLIKTRGQQVTLSCSPISGHRSVSWYQQTPGQGLQFLFEYFSETQRNKGNFPGRFSGRQFSNSRSEMNVSTLELGDSALYLCASSLSRGTGPPYEQYFGPGTRLTVT.

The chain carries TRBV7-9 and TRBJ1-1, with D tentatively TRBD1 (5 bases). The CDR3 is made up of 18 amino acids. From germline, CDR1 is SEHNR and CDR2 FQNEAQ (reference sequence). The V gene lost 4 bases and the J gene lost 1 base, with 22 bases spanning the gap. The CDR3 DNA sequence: TGTGCCAGCAGCTCAAGCCGTGTGGGGGACGGCCAGAACACTGAAGCTTTCTTT. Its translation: CASSSSRVGDGQNTEAFF. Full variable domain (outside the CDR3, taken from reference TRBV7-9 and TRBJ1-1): DTGVSQNPRHKITKRGQNVTFRCDPISEHNRLYWYRQTLGQGPEFLTYFQNEAQLEKSRLLSDRFSAERPKGSFSTLEIQRTEQGDSAMYLCASSSSRVGDGQNTEAFFGQGTRLTVV.

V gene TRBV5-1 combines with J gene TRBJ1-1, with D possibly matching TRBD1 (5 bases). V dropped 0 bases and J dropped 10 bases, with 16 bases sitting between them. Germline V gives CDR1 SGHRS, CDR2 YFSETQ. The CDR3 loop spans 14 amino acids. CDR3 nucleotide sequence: TGCGCCAGCAGCTTGGAGGGACCGACGGCAGGAGCTTTCTTT. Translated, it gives CASSLEGPTAGAFF. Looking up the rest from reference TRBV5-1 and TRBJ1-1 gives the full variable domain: KAGVTQTPRYLIKTRGQQVTLSCSPISGHRSVSWYQQTPGQGLQFLFEYFSETQRNKGNFPGRFSGRQFSNSRSEMNVSTLELGDSALYLCASSLEGPTAGAFFGQGTRLTVV.

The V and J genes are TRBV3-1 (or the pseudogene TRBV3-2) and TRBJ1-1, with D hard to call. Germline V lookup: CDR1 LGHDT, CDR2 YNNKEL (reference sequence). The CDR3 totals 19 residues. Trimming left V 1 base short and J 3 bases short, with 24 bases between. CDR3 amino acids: CASSQVKLIVRGKDTEAFF. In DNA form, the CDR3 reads TGTGCCAGCAGCCAAGTGAAGCTAATCGTAAGAGGAAAAGACACTGAAGCTTTCTTT.

The CDR3 coding sequence is TGTGCAAGTCGCTTAGGTTTACATGGAACCCCCTACGAGCAGTACTTC. Protein: CASRLGLHGTPYEQYF. V gene TRBV12-2 combines with J gene TRBJ2-7. TRBV12-2 is annotated as a pseudogene. The CDR3 is 16 residues long.

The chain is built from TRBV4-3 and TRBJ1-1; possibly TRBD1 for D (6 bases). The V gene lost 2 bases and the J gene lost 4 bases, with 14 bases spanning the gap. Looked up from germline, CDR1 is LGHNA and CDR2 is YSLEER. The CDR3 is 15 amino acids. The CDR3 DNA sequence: TGCGCCAGCAGCCAAATCCGGCAGGGGACCACTGAAGCTTTCTTT. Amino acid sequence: CASSQIRQGTTEAFF.

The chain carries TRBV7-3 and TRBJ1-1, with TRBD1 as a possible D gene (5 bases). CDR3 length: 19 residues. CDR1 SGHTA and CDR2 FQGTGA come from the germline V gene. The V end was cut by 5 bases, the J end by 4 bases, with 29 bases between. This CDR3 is CASSPSVGRGWGTVTEAFF. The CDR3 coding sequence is TGTGCCAGCAGCCCATCAGTGGGGCGCGGATGGGGAACAGTCACTGAAGCTTTCTTT.

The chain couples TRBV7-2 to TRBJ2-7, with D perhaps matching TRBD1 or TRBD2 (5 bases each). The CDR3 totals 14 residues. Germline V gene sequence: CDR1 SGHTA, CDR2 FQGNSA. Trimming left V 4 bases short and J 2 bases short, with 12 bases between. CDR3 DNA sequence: TGTGCCAGCAGCTCGGGACGCGGAGCCTACGAGCAGTACTTC. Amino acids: CASSSGRGAYEQYF.

The CDR3 DNA is TGTGCCAGCAGCCCTGCCCTCTGGAGCGGGGGTGTCTATGGCTACACCTTC. Protein sequence: CASSPALWSGGVYGYTF. V and J are TRBV9 and TRBJ1-2, with D possibly TRBD1 on 5 matching bases. The V end was cut by 4 bases, the J end by 4 bases, with 23 bases between. The CDR3 length is 17 residues. Germline V CDR1 and CDR2: SGDLS, YYNGEE.

As DNA, the CDR3 is TGTGCCAGCAGACCAAGGACAGGGGACACCGGGGAGCTGTTTTTT. Its translation is CASRPRTGDTGELFF. V is TRBV6-6 and J is TRBJ2-2; TRBD1 matches at 9 bases. This CDR3 has 15 residues. Trimming removed 6 bases from V and 3 bases from J; junction bases left unmatched: 5. Germline lookup yields CDR1 MNHNY and CDR2 SVGAGI (reference sequence).

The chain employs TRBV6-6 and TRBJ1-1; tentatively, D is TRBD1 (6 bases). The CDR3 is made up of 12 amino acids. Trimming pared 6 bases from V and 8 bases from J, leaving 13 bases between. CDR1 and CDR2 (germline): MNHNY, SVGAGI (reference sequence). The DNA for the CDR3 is TGTGCCAGCAGCCAACCACAGGGAGAAGCTTTCTTT. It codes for CASSQPQGEAFF.

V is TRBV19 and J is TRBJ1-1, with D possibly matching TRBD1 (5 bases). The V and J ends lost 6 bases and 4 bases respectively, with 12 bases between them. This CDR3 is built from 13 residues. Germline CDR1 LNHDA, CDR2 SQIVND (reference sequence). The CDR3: CASRSGVFTEAFF. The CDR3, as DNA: TGTGCCAGTAGGTCGGGGGTCTTCACTGAAGCTTTCTTT.

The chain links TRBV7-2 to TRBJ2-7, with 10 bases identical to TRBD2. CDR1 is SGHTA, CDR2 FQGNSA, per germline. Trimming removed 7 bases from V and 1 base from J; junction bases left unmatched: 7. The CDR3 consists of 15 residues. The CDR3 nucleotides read TGTGCCAGCATCCCGAGCGGGGGGGTTTCCTACGAGCAGTACTTC. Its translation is CASIPSGGVSYEQYF. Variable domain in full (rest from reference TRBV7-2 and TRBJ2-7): GAGVSQSPSNKVTEKGKDVELRCDPISGHTALYWYRQSLGQGLEFLIYFQGNSAPDKSGLPSDRFSAERTGGSVSTLTIQRTQQEDSAVYLCASIPSGGVSYEQYFGPGTRLTVT.

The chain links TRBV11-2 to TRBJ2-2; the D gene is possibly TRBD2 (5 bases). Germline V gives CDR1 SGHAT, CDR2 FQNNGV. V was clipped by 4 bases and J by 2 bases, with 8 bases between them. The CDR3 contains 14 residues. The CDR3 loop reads CASSSGLNTGELFF. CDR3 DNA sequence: TGTGCCAGCAGCTCCGGACTCAACACCGGGGAGCTGTTTTTT.

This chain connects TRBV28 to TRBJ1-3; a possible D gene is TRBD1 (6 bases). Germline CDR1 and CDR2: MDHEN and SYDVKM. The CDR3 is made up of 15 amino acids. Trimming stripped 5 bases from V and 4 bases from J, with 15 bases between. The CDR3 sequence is CASSALTGAGNTIYF. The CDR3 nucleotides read TGTGCCAGCAGTGCGTTGACAGGAGCCGGAAACACCATATATTTT.

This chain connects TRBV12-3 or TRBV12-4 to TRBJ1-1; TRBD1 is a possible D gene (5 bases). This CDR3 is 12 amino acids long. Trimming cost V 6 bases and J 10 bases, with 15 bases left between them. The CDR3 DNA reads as TGTGCCAGCAGCCAGCCGAGGGGTCCAGCTTTCTTT. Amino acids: CASSQPRGPAFF.

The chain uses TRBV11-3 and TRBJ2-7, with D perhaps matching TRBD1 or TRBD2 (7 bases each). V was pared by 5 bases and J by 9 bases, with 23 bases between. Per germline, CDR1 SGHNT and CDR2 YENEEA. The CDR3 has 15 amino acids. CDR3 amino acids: CASSHRQGGEGVQYF. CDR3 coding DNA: TGTGCCAGCAGCCATCGACAGGGCGGGGAGGGGGTGCAGTACTTC.

CDR3 nucleotide sequence: TGTGCCAGTAGCTATGGACAAGTAAATGGCTACACCTTC. Amino acids: CASSYGQVNGYTF. This sequence joins TRBV19 and TRBJ1-2, with D maybe TRBD1 (5 bases). In germline, CDR1 is LNHDA, CDR2 SQIVND (reference sequence). This CDR3 has 13 amino acids. V was trimmed by 6 bases and J by 6 bases, leaving 14 bases between them.